The clone carrying this T cell receptor (beta chain) appeared a single time. CDR3 length equals 13 residues. Germline CDR1 and CDR2: SGHAT and FQNNGV. Trimming took off 7 bases at V and 8 bases at J, with 17 bases between the two ends. This record comes from a study of chemoradiotherapy in HPV16-positive cancers. Profiled with immunoSEQ multiplex PCR; TCRdb holds only in-frame clones, not every one. Among more than 2,000 clones listed, around nine tenths were seen once. This material consisted of tumor tissue, taken from a patient who underwent chemoradiotherapy. The TCR sequence derives from a human donor with HPV-associated anogenital cancer. The chain combines TRBV11-2 with TRBJ1-2, with D possibly matching TRBD1 (5 bases). CDR3 residues: CASTPTGGGGYTF. Written as DNA, the CDR3 is TGTGCCAGCACCCCGACCGGGGGAGGGGGCTACACCTTC.